Listed below are T cell receptor beta chains from one sample, sequenced in a study of CD8 T cells in ankylosing spondylitis. One entry per CDR3 protein results from TCRdb running MiXCR on the 5' RACE reads. The sample yields tens of thousands of distinct CDR3 sequences, around 16% seen once. The sample was blood. Receptor source: a male donor with ankylosing spondylitis or in good health (not recorded which). Each CDR3 is given with its conserved first and last residue. The D gene is left open where the match is weak. Clone size appears in some rows only: once, few, many, or a class for an expanded clone.

v_call	j_call	clone_size	d_call	cdr3_aa	cdr3_nt
TRBV29-1	TRBJ1-2	few	-	CSVLGGGGYTF	TGCAGCGTATTGGGGGGAGGTGGCTACACCTTC
TRBV7-2	TRBJ2-7	many	-	CASSLASLGEQYF	TGTGCCAGCAGCTTGGCAAGTCTGGGCGAGCAGTACTTC
TRBV5-1	TRBJ1-5	few	-	CASSTSAGSQPQHF	TGCGCCAGCAGCACCTCAGCGGGCAGCCAGCCCCAGCATTTT
TRBV18	TRBJ2-1	-	TRBD2	CASSPRIAGYEQFF	TGTGCCAGCTCACCACGGATAGCGGGGTATGAGCAGTTCTTC
TRBV20-1	TRBJ2-1	many	TRBD2	CSARKAGGKSYNEQFF	TGCAGTGCTAGAAAAGCGGGGGGGAAATCCTACAATGAGCAGTTCTTC
TRBV20-1	TRBJ2-1	few	-	CSASGLLGEQFF	TGCAGTGCTTCGGGACTTTTGGGTGAGCAGTTCTTC
TRBV7-2	TRBJ2-2	few	-	CASSLPPRLFF	TGTGCCAGCAGCTTACCGCCTCGGCTGTTTTTT
TRBV10-3	TRBJ2-1	-	TRBD2	CAIRTSGVDSYNEQFF	TGTGCCATCAGGACTAGCGGGGTCGACTCCTACAATGAGCAGTTCTTC
TRBV12-3/TRBV12-4	TRBJ2-3	many	TRBD1	CASSRTGGTDTQYF	TGTGCCAGCAGTCGTACAGGGGGCACAGATACGCAGTATTTT
TRBV2	TRBJ2-1	few	TRBD1	CASCWDRMSLF	TGTGCCAGCTGCTGGGACAGAATGTCCCTCTTC
TRBV27	TRBJ2-2	-	-	CASNRGGGSNTGELFF	TGTGCCAGCAACAGGGGAGGAGGGTCGAACACCGGGGAGCTGTTTTTT
TRBV7-2	TRBJ2-3	many	-	CASSFGRGADTQYF	TGTGCCAGCAGCTTTGGGCGGGGAGCAGATACGCAGTATTTT
TRBV29-1	TRBJ1-1	-	-	CSTDRDEGAFF	TGCAGCACGGACCGGGACGAGGGGGCTTTCTTT
TRBV28	TRBJ2-2	-	-	CASSSAGQWFKLFF	TGTGCCAGCAGTTCGGCGGGACAGTGGTTTAAGCTGTTTTTT
TRBV29-1	TRBJ2-5	-	-	CSVETGWETQYF	TGCAGCGTTGAAACAGGGTGGGAGACCCAGTACTTC
TRBV20-1	TRBJ2-3	-	TRBD2	CSARLAGANTQYF	TGCAGTGCTAGACTAGCGGGAGCGAATACGCAGTATTTT
TRBV28	TRBJ2-2	few	TRBD2	CASSGIAGGPDTGELFF	TGTGCCAGCAGTGGGATTGCGGGGGGGCCAGACACCGGGGAGCTGTTTTTT
TRBV7-2	TRBJ2-2	few	TRBD2	CATGLARGELFF	TGTGCCACAGGACTAGCTCGCGGGGAGCTGTTTTTT
TRBV6-5	TRBJ2-2	-	TRBD1	CASSKLDRGGAGELFF	TGTGCCAGCAGTAAACTCGACAGGGGAGGTGCCGGGGAGCTGTTTTTT
TRBV9	TRBJ2-3	many	-	CASSVGSTDTQYF	TGTGCCAGCAGCGTAGGAAGCACAGATACGCAGTATTTT
TRBV7-2	TRBJ2-4	many	TRBD2	CASSQTSGGASSIQYF	TGTGCCAGCAGCCAAACTAGCGGGGGGGCCTCAAGCATTCAGTACTTC
TRBV14	TRBJ2-1	-	-	CASSQDLGGGAFSYNEQFF	TGTGCCAGCAGCCAAGATCTAGGCGGGGGCGCCTTCTCCTACAATGAGCAGTTCTTC
TRBV28	TRBJ2-7	few	TRBD2	CASSGLAGSYEQYF	TGTGCCAGCAGTGGACTAGCGGGTTCGTACGAGCAGTACTTC
TRBV5-1	TRBJ1-1	many	-	CASSGDYTEAFF	TGCGCCAGCAGCGGCGACTACACTGAAGCTTTCTTT
TRBV5-6	TRBJ2-7	-	-	CASSRDGWQYF	TGTGCCAGCAGCCGGGACGGGTGGCAGTACTTC
TRBV29-1	TRBJ1-5	-	TRBD1	CSVETGGGQPQHF	TGCAGCGTTGAGACAGGGGGGGGTCAGCCCCAGCATTTT
TRBV24-1	TRBJ1-1	many	-	CATSVGTTRAFF	TGTGCCACCAGTGTAGGGACGACTCGAGCTTTCTTT
TRBV28	TRBJ2-2	many	-	CASSLTLGSTGELFF	TGTGCCAGCAGTTTAACGTTGGGATCCACCGGGGAGCTGTTTTTT
TRBV28	TRBJ2-1	few	-	CASSLGIGQQFF	TGTGCCAGCAGTTTAGGCATCGGACAGCAGTTCTTC
TRBV20-1	TRBJ1-5	many	TRBD1	CSARDPGGLYQPQHF	TGCAGTGCTAGAGATCCAGGGGGCTTATATCAGCCCCAGCATTTT
TRBV29-1	TRBJ2-2	few	-	CSVDLAASNTGELFF	TGCAGCGTTGATCTGGCAGCCTCGAACACCGGGGAGCTGTTTTTT
TRBV20-1	TRBJ1-4	-	-	CSATYRAANEKLFF	TGCAGTGCTACTTACAGGGCGGCTAATGAAAAACTGTTTTTT
TRBV4-3	TRBJ2-1	-	TRBD2	CASSPRIGLAPLGQFF	TGCGCCAGCAGCCCCCGGATCGGACTAGCTCCCCTCGGGCAGTTCTTC
TRBV12-3/TRBV12-4	TRBJ2-5	-	-	CASSPRPSQETQYF	TGTGCCAGCAGTCCCCGACCCAGCCAAGAGACCCAGTACTTC
TRBV9	TRBJ2-7	-	-	CASSVGYSSYEQYF	TGTGCCAGCAGCGTAGGGTACAGTTCCTACGAGCAGTACTTC
TRBV6-2/TRBV6-3	TRBJ1-1	-	TRBD1	CASAPPRTGARNTEAFF	TGTGCCAGCGCGCCCCCCCGTACAGGGGCGCGGAACACTGAAGCTTTCTTT
TRBV20-1	TRBJ2-2	many	-	CSARRQGSTGELFF	TGCAGTGCTAGGCGGCAGGGAAGCACCGGGGAGCTGTTTTTT
TRBV20-1	TRBJ2-7	many	-	CSARQGRQGTYEQYF	TGCAGTGCTAGACAGGGAAGGCAGGGTACCTACGAGCAGTACTTC
TRBV11-1	TRBJ1-2	-	-	CASSLASGMGGYTF	TGTGCCAGCAGCTTAGCCTCAGGGATGGGTGGCTACACCTTC
TRBV7-8	TRBJ2-3	-	-	CASSRTRQSDTQYF	TGTGCCAGCAGCCGGACCCGGCAATCAGATACGCAGTATTTT
TRBV4-3	TRBJ2-1	medium-sized	TRBD2	CASSLRAGGYNEQFF	TGCGCCAGCAGCCTGCGAGCGGGAGGTTACAATGAGCAGTTCTTC
TRBV6-5	TRBJ2-2	few	-	CASSYSLLTGELFF	TGTGCCAGCAGTTACTCCCTACTCACCGGGGAGCTGTTTTTT
TRBV7-9	TRBJ2-1	many	TRBD2	CASSAPPSSGMGEQFF	TGTGCCAGCAGCGCCCCGCCGTCCAGCGGGATGGGGGAGCAGTTCTTC
TRBV7-3	TRBJ2-1	-	-	CASSLEGRGSYNEQFF	TGTGCCAGCAGCTTAGAGGGTAGGGGCTCCTACAATGAGCAGTTCTTC
TRBV28	TRBJ1-5	-	TRBD1	CASSLTRGNQPQHF	TGTGCCAGCAGTTTAACCAGGGGGAATCAGCCCCAGCATTTT
TRBV24-1	TRBJ2-5	-	-	CATSDLEGSGRETQYF	TGTGCCACCAGTGATTTGGAGGGGTCTGGCAGAGAGACCCAGTACTTC
TRBV5-1	TRBJ1-4	-	TRBD1	CASSRGRQGEGEKLFF	TGCGCCAGCAGCCGGGGGAGACAGGGCGAGGGTGAAAAACTGTTTTTT
TRBV29-1	TRBJ2-2	few	TRBD2	CSVVGTSGRTGELFF	TGCAGCGTTGTAGGGACTAGCGGACGCACCGGGGAGCTGTTTTTT
TRBV29-1	TRBJ1-3	few	-	CSVRPWEAGNTIYF	TGCAGCGTTCGGCCTTGGGAAGCTGGAAACACCATATATTTT